Following are 23 T cell receptor beta chains from one sample sequenced in a study of T cell repertoires in cytomegalovirus infection. Using its own MiXCR run on the reads, TCRdb lists one record per CDR3 protein. Altogether some 320,000 distinct CDR3 sequences are present, approximately 9.5% being singletons, with the ten largest covering 3.5% to 4.5%. The specimen was PBMCs. These receptor sequences come from a human donor in good health (CMV status not recorded). Some clones in this sample may be carry-over from other donors' samples.

This clonotype has only a few counts. This chain connects TRBV20-1 to TRBJ1-2, with 10 bases matching TRBD1. The CDR3 length is 16 residues. With 5 bases clipped from V and 4 bases from J, the junction kept 13 bases outside the gene matches. The germline gives CDR1 DFQATT, CDR2 SNEGSKA (reference sequence). DNA for the CDR3: TGCAGTGCTGGCCGGGACAGGGGATTATCGTCCTATGGCTACACCTTC. It is translated as CSAGRDRGLSSYGYTF.

This clonotype was counted ten times or more. The CDR3 DNA follows: TGTGCCAGCAGCTTGTATGAGGGCTCCTACAATGAGCAGTTCTTC. Its translation is CASSLYEGSYNEQFF. The chain is built from TRBV7-6 and TRBJ2-1; D perhaps matches TRBD2 (5 bases). The CDR3 has 15 residues. V was clipped by 3 bases and J by 0 bases, with 9 bases between them. Germline V gene lookup returns CDR1 SGHVS and CDR2 FNYEAQ.

The V call is TRBV2, the J call TRBJ1-2; tentative D call: TRBD1 (5 bases). Germline CDR1 and CDR2: SNHLY and FYNNEI. This CDR3 comprises 18 residues. The V end was cut by 8 bases, the J end by 0 bases, with 25 bases between. For the CDR3, the DNA is TGTGCCAGCGAACCTCCCCTTTTGGACGGACAATCTAACTATGGCTACACCTTC. Translation gives CASEPPLLDGQSNYGYTF.

This clonotype was detected a few times. The chain recombines TRBV24-1 with TRBJ2-5, with D perhaps TRBD2 (6 bases). This CDR3 is 17 amino acids long. Trimming removed 4 bases from V and 3 bases from J, with 20 bases in between. Per the germline V gene, CDR1 is KGHDR and CDR2 is SFDVKD. CDR3 protein: CATSEYDKGGNEETQYF. DNA of the CDR3: TGTGCCACCAGTGAGTACGACAAAGGAGGGAACGAAGAGACCCAGTACTTC.

This clonotype was detected ten times or more. V is TRBV7-2 and J is TRBJ2-2; D call uncertain. V lost 2 bases, J lost 0 bases, and 10 bases lay in between. Per germline, CDR1 SGHTA and CDR2 FQGNSA. This CDR3 is built from 16 residues. The CDR3 loop reads CASSLSRFANTGELFF. CDR3 DNA: TGTGCCAGCAGCTTATCCAGGTTCGCGAACACCGGGGAGCTGTTTTTT.

In its sample, this clonotype was seen many times. This chain links TRBV24-1 with TRBJ2-1; 13 positions match TRBD2. The V and J ends lost 5 bases and 6 bases, in that order; junction bases with no gene match: 0. There are 14 residues in the CDR3. Germline lookup yields CDR1 KGHDR and CDR2 SFDVKD. CDR3 in amino acids: CATSGTSGSNEQFF. The CDR3 bases are TGTGCCACCAGTGGGACTAGCGGGAGCAATGAGCAGTTCTTC.

This clonotype came up many times. J is TRBJ1-2 and V is TRBV5-6; D uncertain. The CDR3 contains 15 residues. Germline-derived CDR1 and CDR2 are SGHDT and YYEEEE. Trimming shortened V by 0 bases and J by 4 bases, and 13 bases separated the two germline ends. CDR3 in DNA: TGTGCCAGCAGCTTGGGGCTAGGAGTTTCCTATGGCTACACCTTC. Residues: CASSLGLGVSYGYTF.

This clonotype showed up just a few times. The chain joins TRBV19 to TRBJ2-1; 10 bases map to TRBD2. Germline lookup yields CDR1 LNHDA and CDR2 SQIVND (reference sequence). Losses at the gene ends were 4 bases for V and 10 bases for J; bases not matched to a gene: 7. CDR3 length: 14 residues. The CDR3 here is CASSNAGSGREQFF. CDR3 in DNA: TGTGCCAGTAGTAATGCAGGTAGCGGGAGGGAGCAGTTCTTC.

V is TRBV7-2 and J is TRBJ2-6; possible D gene TRBD1, 7 bases. The V gene lost 7 bases and the J gene lost 1 base, with 17 bases spanning the gap. The germline gives CDR1 SGHTA, CDR2 FQGNSA. The CDR3 loop spans 17 amino acids. The CDR3 DNA is TGTGCCAGCACCATTTTTCAGGGGGGTTCTGGGGCCAACGTCCTGACTTTC. It yields the protein CASTIFQGGSGANVLTF.

This clonotype came up many times. The chain links TRBV7-2 to TRBJ1-3; 8 bases align to TRBD1. V was pared by 5 bases and J by 3 bases, with 6 bases of the junction left unmatched. Germline CDR1 is SGHTA and CDR2 is FQGNSA. This CDR3 is 15 amino acids long. The CDR3 spells CASSPDRVGGNTIYF. The CDR3 nucleotides are TGTGCCAGCAGCCCGGACAGGGTGGGTGGAAACACCATATATTTT. Full variable domain (rest looked up from reference TRBV7-2 and TRBJ1-3): GAGVSQSPSNKVTEKGKDVELRCDPISGHTALYWYRQSLGQGLEFLIYFQGNSAPDKSGLPSDRFSAERTGGSVSTLTIQRTQQEDSAVYLCASSPDRVGGNTIYFGEGSWLTVV.

The V gene is TRBV6-5, the J gene TRBJ1-1, with D uncertain. Trimming pared 3 bases from V and 5 bases from J, leaving 13 bases between. This CDR3 contains 14 residues. CDR1 and CDR2 (germline): MNHEY, SVGAGI. This chain's CDR3 is CASSYQTTGTEAFF. The CDR3 bases are TGTGCCAGCAGTTATCAGACTACGGGGACTGAAGCTTTCTTT.

This clonotype was detected only a few times. The rearrangement uses TRBV7-2 and TRBJ2-2; D remains ambiguous. CDR3 length: 16 amino acids. The V and J ends lost 4 bases and 1 base respectively, with 13 bases between them. From germline, CDR1 is SGHTA and CDR2 FQGNSA. CDR3 DNA sequence: TGTGCCAGCAGCTCCGACTCCATGATGAACACCGGGGAGCTGTTTTTT. It specifies CASSSDSMMNTGELFF.

The chain links TRBV12-3 or TRBV12-4 to TRBJ1-2; D remains ambiguous. CDR3 length: 14 residues. Trimming pared 1 base from V and 7 bases from J, leaving 13 bases between. DNA for the CDR3: TGTGCCAGCAGTTTAGGTCGGGCCATCGGTGGCTACACCTTC. Protein product: CASSLGRAIGGYTF.

This clonotype came up a few times. V usage is TRBV12-5 and J usage is TRBJ2-7, with 9 bases aligning to TRBD1. The ends lost 4 bases at V and 6 bases at J; junction bases unmatched: 10. The CDR3 consists of 15 residues. Germline CDR1 reads LGHNT; CDR2 reads FRNRAP. The CDR3 DNA sequence: TGTGCTAGTGGTTCCGGGACAGGGAATGTTCGCGAGCAGTACTTC. Its translation: CASGSGTGNVREQYF.

The J gene is TRBJ1-5, the V gene TRBV4-3; 9 bases line up with TRBD1. The germline V gene encodes CDR1 LGHNA and CDR2 YSLEER. With V trimmed by 5 bases and J by 7 bases, 9 bases remained unmatched. The CDR3 has 15 residues. CDR3 sequence reads: CASSVDRGGDQPQHF. CDR3 sequence (DNA): TGCGCCAGCAGCGTGGACAGGGGCGGAGACCAGCCCCAGCATTTT.

This clonotype was counted between two and nine times. The chain combines TRBV6-6 with TRBJ1-1, with a possible D match to TRBD1 (5 bases). The V gene lost 7 bases and the J gene lost 1 base, with 13 bases spanning the gap. Germline V gene data show CDR1 as MNHNY and CDR2 as SVGAGI (reference sequence). This CDR3 spans 14 amino acids. CDR3 sequence reads: CASIIQGKNTEAFF. As DNA, the CDR3 is TGTGCCAGCATTATCCAGGGCAAGAACACTGAAGCTTTCTTT.

This clonotype was found many times. This rearrangement joins TRBV19 to TRBJ1-1; TRBD1 matches 10 bases. The CDR3 sequence is 15 residues long. Per germline, CDR1 LNHDA and CDR2 SQIVND (reference sequence). Trimming took 4 bases from V and 5 from J; bases not matched to a gene: 7. In DNA form, the CDR3 reads TGTGCCAGTAGTAGACAGGGACAGGGGAGGACTGAAGCTTTCTTT. Encoded protein: CASSRQGQGRTEAFF.

This clonotype was seen only a few times. As DNA, the CDR3 is TGTGCCAGCAGCTTGGGGACGGGAGGCGGCCAAGAGACCCAGTACTTC. Its protein product is CASSLGTGGGQETQYF. The genes are TRBV11-3 and TRBJ2-5, with 7 bases fitting TRBD2. Germline trimming cut 3 bases from V and 1 base from J; bases unmatched to any gene: 8. This CDR3 comprises 16 residues. From germline, CDR1 is SGHNT and CDR2 YENEEA.

This clonotype occurred a few times. The chain is built from TRBV29-1 and TRBJ2-1, with 8 positions matching TRBD1. Germline loops: CDR1 SQVTM, CDR2 ANQGSEA. This CDR3 has 18 amino acids. J was trimmed by 1 base and V by 0 bases; bases with no gene match: 11. As DNA, the CDR3 is TGCAGCGTTGAAGATCGAGACAGGGGAATAGGGTCCTACAATGAGCAGTTCTTC. It encodes CSVEDRDRGIGSYNEQFF.

This clonotype was seen ten or more times. The rearrangement links TRBV12-3 or TRBV12-4 to TRBJ2-1, with 10 bases identical to TRBD2. There are 14 residues in the CDR3. The V gene end was trimmed by 5 bases and the J gene end by 7 bases; junction bases not matched to a gene: 5. As DNA, the CDR3 is TGTGCCAGCAGTCGAGCGGGGGGGGTGAATGAGCAGTTCTTC. This translates into CASSRAGGVNEQFF.

This clonotype was seen ten or more times. J is TRBJ2-1 and V is TRBV7-9; 10 positions match TRBD2. Unmatched junction bases numbered 11, after V lost 4 bases and J lost 2 bases. Per germline, CDR1 SEHNR and CDR2 FQNEAQ (reference sequence). This CDR3 comprises 18 residues. CDR3 DNA: TGTGCCAGCAGCTACTCGCTAGCGGGAGAGTTAACCTACAATGAGCAGTTCTTC. It codes for CASSYSLAGELTYNEQFF.

This clonotype was seen a few times. The chain's CDR3 is CAISERGLDSYNEQFF. The CDR3 region has the DNA TGTGCCATCAGTGAGAGAGGACTGGACTCCTACAATGAGCAGTTCTTC. The chain uses TRBV10-3 and TRBJ2-1; TRBD2 is a possible D gene (5 bases). Trimming removed 2 bases at V and 0 bases at J, with 11 bases between. Looked up from germline, CDR1 is ENHRY and CDR2 is SYGVKD. The CDR3 has 16 residues.

The table lists this clonotype with a few counts. The chain combines TRBV20-1 with TRBJ1-2, with D possibly matching TRBD1 (5 bases). Trimming removed 5 bases at V and 8 bases at J, with 18 bases between. The CDR3 is 13 residues long. Germline assignment: CDR1 DFQATT and CDR2 SNEGSKA (reference sequence). The CDR3 sequence: CSAPRSGLYGYTF. In DNA form, the CDR3 reads TGCAGTGCTCCCCGGTCGGGACTATACGGCTACACCTTC.